The present entry profiles one TCR beta chain with its context. Sequence at one end of the junction differs from germline and may be a read error. TCR beta CDR3 amplification used RNA transcripts. HTBI primers served in a first-round RT-PCR, which a second-round multiplex PCR followed. One entry per CDR3 protein results from TCRdb running MiXCR on the multiplex PCR reads. The sample shows approximately 410,000 distinct CDR3 sequences, about 16% of them seen only once. This record belongs to a study of Graves' ophthalmopathy and Graves' hyperthyroidism. CDR3 length equals 14 residues. CDR1 and CDR2 (germline): MNHEY, SVGEGT.

The chain is built from TRBV6-2 or TRBV6-3 and TRBJ2-7; D unresolved. This receptor was identified in a woman aged 18-30 years with stable Graves' hyperthyroidism. The sample was peripheral blood. The chain's CDR3 is CASRESVNPYDQYF. CDR3 in DNA: TGTGCCAGCAGGGAGTCAGTCAACCCCTACGATCAGTACTTC.